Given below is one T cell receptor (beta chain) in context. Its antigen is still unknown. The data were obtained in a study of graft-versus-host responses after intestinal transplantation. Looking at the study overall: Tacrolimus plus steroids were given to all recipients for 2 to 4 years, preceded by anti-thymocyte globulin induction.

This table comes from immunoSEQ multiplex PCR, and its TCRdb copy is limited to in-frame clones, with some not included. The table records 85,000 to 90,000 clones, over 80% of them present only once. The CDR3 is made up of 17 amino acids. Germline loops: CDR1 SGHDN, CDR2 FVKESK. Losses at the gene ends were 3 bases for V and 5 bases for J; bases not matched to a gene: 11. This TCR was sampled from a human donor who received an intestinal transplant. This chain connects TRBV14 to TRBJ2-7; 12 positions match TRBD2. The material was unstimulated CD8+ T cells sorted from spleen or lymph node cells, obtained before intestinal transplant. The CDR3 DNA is TGTGCCAGCAGCCAGGTAGAATGGACTAGCGGGAACGACGAGCAGTACTTC. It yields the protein CASSQVEWTSGNDEQYF.